This TCR beta chain was captured by sequencing in a study of OX40 agonist ivuxolimab in advanced cancers. Study-level background: Participants could have had prior anti-PD-1, anti-PD-L1 or anti-CTLA-4 therapy, and less than 45% had some. General study findings and limits: The study found that CD8+ T cells averaged more expanded clones than CD4+. The authors did not determine the antigen specificity of the expanded peripheral T cells.

Concerning this clone itself: No antigen is known for it.

The assay was immunoSEQ multiplex PCR, and TCRdb's table has in-frame clones only and misses some. The sample comprises some 70,000 clones, about nine tenths of which are singletons, and 2% to 2.5% rests with the top ten. V trimming: 4 bases; J trimming: 7 bases; junction bases outside the gene matches: 11. Germline-derived CDR1 and CDR2 are SGHRS and YFSETQ. The CDR3 is 14 residues long. The timepoints at which blood was sampled were baseline, cycle 4 day 1, and cycle 7 day 1. The sample in question was CD4+ or CD8+ T cells sorted from blood, obtained in a trial of the OX40 agonist ivuxolimab. This chain links TRBV5-1 with TRBJ2-7, with 7 bases matching TRBD2. This receptor was identified in an adult with an advanced solid tumor such as melanoma, head and neck, liver or kidney cancer. As DNA, the CDR3 is TGCGCCAGCAGCGGGGGGGTGGTCTCCGGGGAGCAGTACTTC. It specifies CASSGGVVSGEQYF.